These T cell receptor beta chains were read from a single sample in a study of cytomegalovirus exposure and HLA in healthy donors. Repertoires were generated with immunoSEQ multiplex PCR, while TCRdb's copy carries only in-frame clones and drops some. The sample is made up of over 100,000 clones, and the top ten hold 1.5% to 2% of it. Sequencing was done on a sample of PBMCs. Receptors were obtained from a middle-aged woman in good health and CMV-seropositive. Both conserved end residues are part of each CDR3. A D gene is named only where the DNA matches it firmly.

CDR3 DNA: TGTGCCAGCAGCTTGACACAGGGACAGGGGGCTTCGGGAAACACCATATATTTT
CDR3 protein: CASSLTQGQGASGNTIYF
CDR3 length: 18
V gene: TRBV5-6
D gene: TRBD1
J gene: TRBJ1-3

CDR3 DNA: TGTGCCAGCAGCCCCCCGAGCGGAAGCTCCTACGAGCAGTACTTC
CDR3 protein: CASSPPSGSSYEQYF
CDR3 length: 15
V gene: TRBV7-9
D gene: -
J gene: TRBJ2-7

CDR3 DNA: TGTGCCAGCAGGGGGGCCGGCTATGGCTACACCTTC
CDR3 protein: CASRGAGYGYTF
CDR3 length: 12
V gene: TRBV28
D gene: -
J gene: TRBJ1-2

CDR3 DNA: TGTGCCAGCCCTTATGACAGGCGCGTAGGTAATGAAAAACTGTTTTTT
CDR3 protein: CASPYDRRVGNEKLFF
CDR3 length: 16
V gene: TRBV27
D gene: -
J gene: TRBJ1-4

CDR3 DNA: TGCGCCAGCCTGGGGACTAGCGGGAGGAATAATGAGCAGTTCTTC
CDR3 protein: CASLGTSGRNNEQFF
CDR3 length: 15
V gene: TRBV4-1
D gene: TRBD2
J gene: TRBJ2-1

CDR3 DNA: TGTGCCAGCAGCTCGCCCCAGATCAATGGCTACACCTTC
CDR3 protein: CASSSPQINGYTF
CDR3 length: 13
V gene: TRBV5-4
D gene: -
J gene: TRBJ1-2

CDR3 DNA: TGCGCCAGCAGCTTGGGGGACTACAACAATGAGCAGTTCTTC
CDR3 protein: CASSLGDYNNEQFF
CDR3 length: 14
V gene: TRBV5-1
D gene: TRBD2
J gene: TRBJ2-1

CDR3 DNA: TGTGCCAGCAGCGAATCAGCAGCTTCGGGCACCGGGGAGCTGTTTTTT
CDR3 protein: CASSESAASGTGELFF
CDR3 length: 16
V gene: TRBV28
D gene: -
J gene: TRBJ2-2

CDR3 DNA: TGCGCCAGCAGCGTAGGGACAGGGAAAAGGACAGATACGCAGTATTTT
CDR3 protein: CASSVGTGKRTDTQYF
CDR3 length: 16
V gene: TRBV5-1
D gene: TRBD1
J gene: TRBJ2-3

CDR3 DNA: TGCGCCAGCAGCCTCATGCAGGGGGTTGAAAACATTCAGTACTTC
CDR3 protein: CASSLMQGVENIQYF
CDR3 length: 15
V gene: TRBV5-1
D gene: TRBD1
J gene: TRBJ2-4

CDR3 DNA: TGTGCCAGCAGCTTTAGTATAGAGACCCAGTACTTC
CDR3 protein: CASSFSIETQYF
CDR3 length: 12
V gene: TRBV11-1
D gene: -
J gene: TRBJ2-5

CDR3 DNA: TGTGCCAGCAGCTTCGTCGGGACCCAGTACTTC
CDR3 protein: CASSFVGTQYF
CDR3 length: 11
V gene: TRBV7-9
D gene: -
J gene: TRBJ2-5

CDR3 DNA: TGTGCCAGCAGCCCGATTACAGGGGAGACCCAGTACTTC
CDR3 protein: CASSPITGETQYF
CDR3 length: 13
V gene: TRBV7-3
D gene: -
J gene: TRBJ2-5

CDR3 DNA: TGTGCCAGCAGTGACCAAATGGGGGGAGGGCCCTACAATGAGCAGTTCTTC
CDR3 protein: CASSDQMGGGPYNEQFF
CDR3 length: 17
V gene: TRBV6-1
D gene: TRBD2
J gene: TRBJ2-1

CDR3 DNA: TGTGCCACCAGCAGAGATCTGGGACTAGCGGACTCCGGCGGTGAGCAGTTCTTC
CDR3 protein: CATSRDLGLADSGGEQFF
CDR3 length: 18
V gene: TRBV15
D gene: TRBD2
J gene: TRBJ2-1

CDR3 DNA: TGTGCTAAGCGGACTCTGAACTACAATGAGCAGTTCTTC
CDR3 protein: CAKRTLNYNEQFF
CDR3 length: 13
V gene: TRBV11-3
D gene: -
J gene: TRBJ2-1

CDR3 DNA: TGTGCCAGCAGTTACTCCCATGCAACTAATGAAAAACTGTTTTTT
CDR3 protein: CASSYSHATNEKLFF
CDR3 length: 15
V gene: TRBV6-5
D gene: -
J gene: TRBJ1-4

CDR3 DNA: TGTGCCAGTAGTAATTCCAGGAACACCGGGGAGCTGTTTTTT
CDR3 protein: CASSNSRNTGELFF
CDR3 length: 14
V gene: TRBV19
D gene: -
J gene: TRBJ2-2

CDR3 DNA: TGTGCCAGCAGCGTCGGGGGACCTCAGCCCCAGCATTTT
CDR3 protein: CASSVGGPQPQHF
CDR3 length: 13
V gene: TRBV7-9
D gene: -
J gene: TRBJ1-5

CDR3 DNA: TGTGCCTCGGGCGGGCAGGTCTCTGGGGCCAACGTCCTGACTTTC
CDR3 protein: CASGGQVSGANVLTF
CDR3 length: 15
V gene: TRBV30
D gene: -
J gene: TRBJ2-6

CDR3 DNA: TGTGCCAGCAGCCTCGACAGGGTAGGAAGGGAGACCCAGTACTTC
CDR3 protein: CASSLDRVGRETQYF
CDR3 length: 15
V gene: TRBV5-4
D gene: TRBD1
J gene: TRBJ2-5

CDR3 DNA: TGTGCCAGCAGCCCGAGGGGGGCCGGGACTATGACCTACGAGCAGTACTTC
CDR3 protein: CASSPRGAGTMTYEQYF
CDR3 length: 17
V gene: TRBV11-2
D gene: -
J gene: TRBJ2-7